This TCR beta chain came from a study of blood T cells in healthy people across ages. Using a J-beta primer mix together with a sample-barcoded 5' primer, a second PCR was run for roughly 6 to 12 cycles. TCRdb analysed the 5' RACE reads with MiXCR anew, one entry per CDR3 protein. The sample includes about 1.6 million distinct CDR3 sequences, approximately 32% of them seen just once. The V end lost 4 bases, the J end lost 5 bases, and 12 bases lay between the germline ends. CDR3 length equals 13 residues. Germline V CDR1 and CDR2: SEHNR, FQNEAQ (reference sequence). Extraction yielded at least 6 micrograms of total RNA per sample. This clonotype was recorded at least ten times. Its antigen is currently unknown. Overall study findings and caveats: Diversity was higher, and naive CD4+ cells more numerous, in long-lived donors than in aged donors.

The chain recombines TRBV7-9 with TRBJ2-7; no reliable D call. Sequenced input: blood. The receptor comes from a woman aged 25 to 39 in good health. CDR3 sequence: CASSSRAGNEQYF. CDR3 bases: TGTGCCAGCAGCTCCAGAGCCGGAAACGAGCAGTACTTC.